This T cell receptor (beta chain) is from a study of beta chain features in type 1 diabetes. TCRB transcripts that were expressed got sequenced, as all of the isolated RNA had been reverse transcribed. This table comes from immunoSEQ multiplex PCR, and its TCRdb copy is limited to in-frame clones, with some not included. The data show 430,000 or so clones, more than 9.5% seen once. This TCR was recovered from a woman aged 18-29 years in good health. Sequencing was performed on naive CD4+ T cells from blood.

CDR3 DNA: TGCGCCAGCAGCCAAACCCAGAGCCGGGGCCTTAATTCACCCCTCCACTTT. Translated: CASSQTQSRGLNSPLHF. V and J are TRBV4-1 and TRBJ1-6; D is possibly TRBD1 (5 bases). Per the germline V gene, CDR1 is MGHRA and CDR2 is YSYEKL. The V end lost 2 bases, the J end lost 6 bases, and 17 bases lay between the germline ends. The CDR3 contains 17 residues.